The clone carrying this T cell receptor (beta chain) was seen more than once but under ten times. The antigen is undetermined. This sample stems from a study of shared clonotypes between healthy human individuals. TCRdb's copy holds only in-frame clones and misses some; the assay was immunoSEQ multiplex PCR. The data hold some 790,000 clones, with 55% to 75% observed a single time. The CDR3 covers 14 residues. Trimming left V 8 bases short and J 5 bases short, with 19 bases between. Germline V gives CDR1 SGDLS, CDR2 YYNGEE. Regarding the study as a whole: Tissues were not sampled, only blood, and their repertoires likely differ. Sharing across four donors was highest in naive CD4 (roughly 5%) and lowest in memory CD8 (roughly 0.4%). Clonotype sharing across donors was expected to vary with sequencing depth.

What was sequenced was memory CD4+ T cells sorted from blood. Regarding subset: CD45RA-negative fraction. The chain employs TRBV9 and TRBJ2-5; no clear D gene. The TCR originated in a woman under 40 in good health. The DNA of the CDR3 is TGTGCCAGTTCCCGGACCCTTTCAGACGAGACCCAGTACTTC. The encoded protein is CASSRTLSDETQYF.